The clone carrying this T cell receptor (beta chain) has just a few counts. Antigen unknown. The sample comes from a study of response to subunit inactivated influenza vaccine. Study-wide results and limits: Seasonal influenza vaccination, on each occasion, was suggested by the authors to recruit few new T cells.

MiXCR was run by TCRdb on the RT-PCR reads, yielding one entry per CDR3 protein. The data show 710,000 or so distinct CDR3 sequences, 15% to 18% seen once. The sample in question was PBMCs from blood, obtained roughly 12 days after vaccination. The TCR was taken from a man over 45 who received an inactivated influenza vaccine.

The DNA of the CDR3 is TGTGCCAGCAGTTTCGTAGGGGGCTACAATGAGCAGTTCTTC. Its protein product is CASSFVGGYNEQFF. This chain links TRBV28 with TRBJ2-1, with D possibly TRBD1 on 6 matching bases. From germline, CDR1 is MDHEN and CDR2 SYDVKM. V lost 3 bases and J lost 3, with 9 bases in between. The CDR3 spans 14 residues.